The 7 T cell receptor beta chains listed next were all sequenced from one sample in a study of T cell responses to AZD1222 COVID-19 vaccine. Clones were read by immunoSEQ multiplex PCR, and TCRdb kept only the in-frame ones, dropping some. The sample lists around 99,000 clones, around 92% occurring once. This specimen consisted of peripheral blood, obtained on day 0 of AZD1222 vaccination. These receptors all stem from an adult in good health.

This chain connects TRBV6-4 to TRBJ1-6; 10 bases match TRBD1. Per germline, CDR1 MRHNA and CDR2 SNTAGT. Trimming removed 6 bases from V and 9 bases from J; junction bases left unmatched: 5. The CDR3 spans 14 residues. CDR3 sequence (DNA): TGTGCCAGCAGGGAGACAGGGGGCGGTTCACCCCTCCACTTT. It codes for CASRETGGGSPLHF.

The chain couples TRBV7-3 to TRBJ2-7; the match to TRBD2 covers 7 bases. Looked up from germline, CDR1 is SGHTA and CDR2 is FQGTGA. The CDR3 spans 15 residues. The J segment lost 7 bases and the V segment lost 5 bases, leaving 14 bases of the junction unmatched. The CDR3 bases are TGTGCCAGCAGCCCCGTGCCTAGCGGTCCAAGAGAGCAGTACTTC. Translating it yields CASSPVPSGPREQYF.

This rearrangement joins TRBV24-1 to TRBJ1-5; D might be TRBD1 (6 bases). The CDR3 consists of 14 residues. Germline CDR1 KGHDR, CDR2 SFDVKD. The ends were cut back, 3 bases at V and 3 bases at J, with 8 bases in the middle. The CDR3: CATSDTGYNQPQHF. The CDR3 nucleotides are TGTGCCACCAGTGATACAGGGTACAATCAGCCCCAGCATTTT.

The V call is TRBV5-4, the J call TRBJ2-7; D unclear. The CDR3 is 13 amino acids. Trimming took off 4 bases at V and 0 bases at J, with 8 bases between the two ends. The germline gives CDR1 SGHNT, CDR2 YYREEE (reference sequence). The CDR3 here is CASSRTDSYEQYF. The CDR3, as DNA: TGTGCCAGCAGCCGGACGGACTCCTACGAGCAGTACTTC.

The chain recombines TRBV11-3 with TRBJ2-2; D gene uncertain. The germline V and J ends were trimmed by 5 bases and 4 bases, with 17 bases remaining between them. Germline CDR1 and CDR2: SGHNT and YENEEA. The CDR3 length is 16 residues. The CDR3 region is CASSVPVHWATGELFF. Here the CDR3 DNA reads TGTGCCAGCAGCGTCCCGGTCCATTGGGCCACCGGGGAGCTGTTTTTT.

The gene calls are TRBV7-6 and TRBJ1-3; maybe TRBD1 (5 bases). The CDR3 loop spans 16 amino acids. CDR1 and CDR2 from the germline V gene are SGHVS and FNYEAQ. V lost 5 bases to trimming and J lost 0 bases, with 14 bases between them. The CDR3 loop is CASSPRQSLSGNTIYF. The CDR3 nucleotides are TGTGCCAGCAGCCCCCGACAGTCGCTCTCTGGAAACACCATATATTTT.

The chain combines TRBV5-5 with TRBJ1-1, with D unclear. The CDR3 consists of 14 residues. Germline lookup yields CDR1 SGHKS and CDR2 YYEKEE (reference sequence). Between the trimmed V and J ends, which lost 0 bases and 1 base, there was a span of 7 bases. CDR3 DNA sequence: TGTGCCAGCAGCTTGGGGCATACGAACACTGAAGCTTTCTTT. Translated: CASSLGHTNTEAFF.